This entry lists 17 T cell receptor beta chains sequenced from one sample in a study of blood T cell repertoires in COVID-19. The protocol was immunoSEQ multiplex PCR, while the TCRdb copy is restricted to in-frame clones and leaves out a portion. This repertoire shows 100,000 to 120,000 clones, approximately 88% found once; its top ten account for roughly 2.3%. Sequencing input: peripheral blood. These receptors were obtained from a human donor in a cohort sampled during active COVID-19.

In this sample, this clone turned up a few times. The chain has TRBV28 and TRBJ2-1; TRBD2 is a possible D gene (5 bases). The germline CDR1 and CDR2 sequences are MDHEN and SYDVKM. This CDR3 is 14 amino acids long. Trimming stripped 4 bases from V and 8 bases from J, with 15 bases between. The DNA of the CDR3 is TGTGCCAGCAGTTCAAGGCCGGGATGGGATGAGCAGTTCTTC. Translation: CASSSRPGWDEQFF.

The chain is built from TRBV7-8 and TRBJ2-7, with TRBD2 matching over 8 bases. The J segment lost 7 bases and the V segment lost 5 bases, leaving 10 bases of the junction unmatched. The germline V gene has CDR1 SGHVS and CDR2 FQNEAQ. The CDR3 totals 14 residues. The CDR3 is CASSIKRETNEQYF. The CDR3, as DNA: TGTGCCAGCAGCATAAAGCGGGAGACGAATGAGCAGTACTTC.

V gene TRBV6-5 combines with J gene TRBJ2-5, with D perhaps matching TRBD2 (6 bases). CDR1 and CDR2 (germline): MNHEY, SVGAGI. Trimming left V 5 bases short and J 2 bases short, with 15 bases between. The CDR3 is 15 residues long. The CDR3 reads CASSLMSSGQETQYF. DNA of the CDR3: TGTGCCAGCAGTCTAATGAGTAGCGGACAAGAGACCCAGTACTTC.

The V call is TRBV27, the J call TRBJ2-1; TRBD2 matches at 12 bases. The length of the CDR3 is 14 residues. Germline values: CDR1 MNHEY, CDR2 SMNVEV (reference sequence). With 6 bases clipped from V and 3 bases from J, the junction kept 0 bases outside the gene matches. The DNA of the CDR3 is TGTGCCAGCAGACTAGCGGGAGGCTACAATGAGCAGTTCTTC. This translates into CASRLAGGYNEQFF.

This clone was recorded once. This rearrangement joins TRBV2 to TRBJ1-1; no definite D call. Germline V lookup: CDR1 SNHLY, CDR2 FYNNEI. With 4 bases removed from V and 1 base from J, the gap between germline ends came to 10 bases. The CDR3 contains 14 residues. The CDR3 DNA sequence: TGTGCCAGCAGTGTTCAGCGGGGGAACACTGAAGCTTTCTTT. Amino acid sequence: CASSVQRGNTEAFF.

The chain combines TRBV27 with TRBJ2-5, with D maybe TRBD1 (6 bases). This CDR3 region has 17 residues. Looked up from germline, CDR1 is MNHEY and CDR2 is SMNVEV (reference sequence). Deletions cut 6 bases from V and 3 bases from J, with 23 bases between. In nucleotides, the CDR3 is TGTGCCAGCAGCCAGGGGCTAACCCGTAGCCTTAAAGAGACCCAGTACTTC. Its protein is CASSQGLTRSLKETQYF.

V usage is TRBV5-6 and J usage is TRBJ1-2, with TRBD1 matching 7 bases. V was pared by 1 base and J by 7 bases, with 16 bases of the junction left unmatched. The CDR3 has 17 residues. Looked up from germline, CDR1 is SGHDT and CDR2 is YYEEEE. CDR3 bases: TGTGCCAGCAGCTTGATTTCGTTCGGAGGGGGCAATAGTGGCTACACCTTC. This codes for CASSLISFGGGNSGYTF.

This chain connects TRBV6-1 to TRBJ2-1; 7 bases match TRBD2. Looked up from germline, CDR1 is MNHNS and CDR2 is SASEGT. V trimming: 4 bases; J trimming: 0 bases; junction bases outside the gene matches: 6. This CDR3 spans 16 amino acids. CDR3 nucleotides: TGTGCCAGCAGTGGGGTGGGGGGGAGCTCCTACAATGAGCAGTTCTTC. It specifies CASSGVGGSSYNEQFF.

The V and J genes are TRBV6-1 and TRBJ2-7; the D is unclear. V was cut by 3 bases and J by 3 bases, with 9 bases left in between. CDR1 is MNHNS and CDR2 is SASEGT in the germline V gene. The CDR3 spans 13 residues. CDR3 bases: TGTGCCAGCAGTGAGCAGGCAGACTACGAGCAGTACTTC. It translates to CASSEQADYEQYF.

The genes are TRBV19 and TRBJ2-1; the D is unclear. CDR3 size: 13 residues. Germline CDR1 LNHDA, CDR2 SQIVND (reference sequence). Trimming left V 7 bases short and J 10 bases short, with 17 bases between. The CDR3 bases are TGTGCCAGTACTCCATCGACCAGCAGGGAGCAGTTCTTC. Translating it yields CASTPSTSREQFF.

The chain is built from TRBV9 and TRBJ2-1; no clear D gene. Germline V gene sequence: CDR1 SGDLS, CDR2 YYNGEE. There are 14 residues in the CDR3. Trimming shortened V by 0 bases and J by 8 bases, and 12 bases separated the two germline ends. The CDR3 sequence: CASSVGRITDEQFF. The CDR3 region has the DNA TGTGCCAGCAGCGTAGGCAGGATCACGGATGAGCAGTTCTTC.

The rearrangement uses TRBV24-1 and TRBJ2-2; D remains unclear. CDR1 KGHDR and CDR2 SFDVKD come from the germline V gene. The CDR3 runs 16 residues. Trimming shortened V by 3 bases and J by 1 base, and 11 bases separated the two germline ends. The chain's CDR3 is CATSDPGSMNTGELFF. The CDR3 DNA reads TGTGCCACCAGTGATCCCGGGTCCATGAACACCGGGGAGCTGTTTTTT.

This clone appeared a single time. This rearrangement joins TRBV5-1 to TRBJ1-6; tentatively, D is TRBD1 (5 bases). Between the trimmed V and J ends, which lost 0 bases and 3 bases, there was a span of 16 bases. CDR1 is SGHRS, CDR2 YFSETQ, per germline. CDR3 length equals 18 residues. CDR3 region: CASSLAPGREGYNSPLHF. The CDR3 DNA reads TGCGCCAGCAGCTTGGCCCCGGGCAGGGAAGGCTATAATTCACCCCTCCACTTT.

This clone was counted a single time. The rearrangement links TRBV5-6 to TRBJ1-6, with D possibly being TRBD1 (6 bases). Germline V CDR1 and CDR2: SGHDT, YYEEEE. CDR3 length: 14 amino acids. Between the trimmed V and J ends, which lost 4 bases and 3 bases, there was a span of 8 bases. The DNA of the CDR3 is TGTGCCAGCAGCCTGGGACACTATAATTCACCCCTCCACTTT. It translates to CASSLGHYNSPLHF. The full variable domain, rest sourced from reference TRBV5-6 and TRBJ1-6, is DAGVTQSPTHLIKTRGQQVTLRCSPKSGHDTVSWYQQALGQGPQFIFQYYEEEERQRGNFPDRFSGHQFPNYSSELNVNALLLGDSALYLCASSLGHYNSPLHFGNGTRLTVT.

This chain connects TRBV4-1 to TRBJ1-1; D possibly corresponds to TRBD1 (5 bases). V lost 1 base to trimming and J lost 1 base, with 13 bases between them. Germline V gene sequence: CDR1 MGHRA, CDR2 YSYEKL. The CDR3 spans 16 residues. CDR3 loop: CASSQAWGTRNTEAFF. For the CDR3, the DNA is TGCGCCAGCAGCCAAGCTTGGGGGACTAGGAACACTGAAGCTTTCTTT.

This clone was seen only a few times. The rearrangement joins TRBV18 to TRBJ2-7; TRBD1 matches 7 bases. The junction had 8 bases not matched to a gene; V was cut back by 4 bases and J by 2 bases. CDR3 size: 15 residues. Looked up from germline, CDR1 is KGHSH and CDR2 is LQKENI. The CDR3 is CASSHSGTVPYEQYF. Written as DNA, the CDR3 is TGTGCCAGCTCACATTCCGGGACAGTTCCCTACGAGCAGTACTTC.

This chain joins TRBV5-5 and TRBJ1-6, with a possible D match to TRBD1 (6 bases). Germline CDR1 and CDR2: SGHKS and YYEKEE (reference sequence). This CDR3 is 13 amino acids long. V lost 0 bases, J lost 9 bases, and 7 bases lay in between. The CDR3 here is CASSLVGGSPLHF. CDR3 sequence (DNA): TGTGCCAGCAGCTTGGTAGGGGGTTCACCCCTCCACTTT.